Shown below are 28 T cell receptor beta chains from a single sample sequenced in a study of cytomegalovirus exposure and HLA in healthy donors. PCR used 60 Vbeta primers and 13 Jbeta primers. Clones were read by immunoSEQ multiplex PCR, and TCRdb kept only the in-frame ones, dropping some. Of over 70,000 clones detected, roughly 66% appear once; the ten largest clones hold about 2%. The sequencing sample was made of PBMCs. The source of these receptors is a man aged 25 to 40 in good health and CMV-seronegative.

The chain recombines TRBV7-9 with TRBJ1-6, with D unclear. The germline CDR1 and CDR2 sequences are SEHNR and FQNEAQ (reference sequence). V lost 5 bases, J lost 7 bases, and 18 bases lay in between. The CDR3 runs 16 residues. The CDR3 here is CASSLPVAGTNSPLHF. CDR3 coding DNA: TGTGCCAGCAGCCTACCGGTTGCGGGAACCAATTCACCCCTCCACTTT.

The J gene is TRBJ1-2, the V gene TRBV11-2, with TRBD1 as a possible D gene (5 bases). Trimming cost V 4 bases and J 5 bases, with 14 bases left between them. The CDR3 has 14 residues. Per the germline V gene, CDR1 is SGHAT and CDR2 is FQNNGV. The CDR3 spells CASSYQTGPYGYTF. The DNA for the CDR3 is TGTGCCAGCAGCTACCAAACAGGACCGTATGGCTACACCTTC. The full variable domain, its missing parts supplied by reference TRBV11-2 and TRBJ1-2, is EAGVAQSPRYKIIEKRQSVAFWCNPISGHATLYWYQQILGQGPKLLIQFQNNGVVDDSQLPKDRFSAERLKGVDSTLKIQPAKLEDSAVYLCASSYQTGPYGYTFGSGTRLTVV.

The V and J genes are TRBV19 and TRBJ2-5; weak D call: TRBD2 (6 bases). The tail of the sequence fits TRBJ2-7 better, so the J call may be wrong. Germline V CDR1 and CDR2: LNHDA, SQIVND (reference sequence). The CDR3 is 14 residues long. Written as DNA, the CDR3 is TGTGCCAGTAGTATAGGCGGGATTGCGTACGAGCAGTACTTC. Protein sequence: CASSIGGIAYEQYF.

This chain joins TRBV19 and TRBJ1-4; 10 nucleotides agree with TRBD1. The CDR3 totals 14 residues. The V segment lost 3 bases and the J segment 8 bases; nucleotides outside the gene matches: 3. Germline CDR1 reads LNHDA; CDR2 reads SQIVND (reference sequence). The CDR3 sequence: CASSIGTGDEKLFF. The DNA for the CDR3 is TGTGCCAGTAGTATCGGGACAGGGGACGAAAAACTGTTTTTT.

The chain joins TRBV6-1 to TRBJ1-4, with 8 positions matching TRBD1. This CDR3 spans 15 amino acids. The germline V gene has CDR1 MNHNS and CDR2 SASEGT. The ends lost 5 bases at V and 7 bases at J; junction bases unmatched: 9. CDR3 protein: CASSTETGAFEKLFF. The CDR3 DNA reads as TGTGCCAGCAGTACCGAGACAGGGGCCTTTGAAAAACTGTTTTTT.

The genes are TRBV6-6 and TRBJ1-1; a weak D match, TRBD1 (6 bases). Germline CDR1 reads MNHNY; CDR2 reads SVGAGI (reference sequence). The CDR3 contains 14 residues. V gave up 4 bases and J gave up 2 bases, with 11 bases separating them. In nucleotides, the CDR3 is TGTGCCAGCAGTTTCAGGGGCCCTAACACTGAAGCTTTCTTT. It codes for CASSFRGPNTEAFF.

This clone has just a few counts. V and J are TRBV30 and TRBJ1-5; TRBD1 matches at 7 bases. Germline trimming cut 3 bases from V and 6 bases from J; bases unmatched to any gene: 20. The CDR3 loop spans 18 amino acids. CDR1 and CDR2 (germline): GTSNPN, SVGIG (reference sequence). The CDR3 sequence: CAWSGDSKGRVVGQPQHF. Here the CDR3 DNA reads TGTGCCTGGAGCGGGGACAGTAAGGGTAGAGTAGTGGGTCAGCCCCAGCATTTT.

This chain's CDR3 is CSVAVGVAGAEAFF. DNA for the CDR3: TGCAGCGTTGCGGTTGGGGTTGCAGGGGCTGAAGCTTTCTTT. The chain combines TRBV29-1 with TRBJ1-1, with a tentative D call TRBD1 (6 bases). Germline V gives CDR1 SQVTM, CDR2 ANQGSEA. The CDR3 covers 14 residues. Trimming left V 4 bases short and J 6 bases short, with 18 bases between.

The rearrangement links TRBV2 to TRBJ1-2; D is ambiguous. Looked up from germline, CDR1 is SNHLY and CDR2 is FYNNEI. V lost 6 bases to trimming and J lost 2 bases, with 13 bases between them. The CDR3 spans 14 residues. CDR3 nucleotide sequence: TGTGCCAGCAGCCCGCACAATCTGAACTATGGCTACACCTTC. Its translation is CASSPHNLNYGYTF. The full variable domain, with the rest looked up from reference TRBV2 and TRBJ1-2, is EPEVTQTPSHQVTQMGQEVILRCVPISNHLYFYWYRQILGQKVEFLVSFYNNEISEKSEIFDDQFSVERPDGSNFTLKIRSTKLEDSAMYFCASSPHNLNYGYTFGSGTRLTVV.

The chain has TRBV27 and TRBJ1-5; D may be TRBD1 (5 bases). The V end lost 8 bases, the J end lost 4 bases, and 15 bases lay between the germline ends. Germline CDR1 is MNHEY and CDR2 is SMNVEV (reference sequence). This CDR3 region has 14 residues. The CDR3 DNA reads as TGTGCCAGCGCCTTACAGGACCCAAATCAGCCCCAGCATTTT. Protein: CASALQDPNQPQHF.

The V call is TRBV29-1, the J call TRBJ1-2; TRBD1 is a possible D gene (5 bases). From germline, CDR1 is SQVTM and CDR2 ANQGSEA. This CDR3 is 14 amino acids long. V was clipped by 7 bases and J by 4 bases, with 19 bases between them. For the CDR3, the DNA is TGCAGCGCTCTCCAGGGTTGGGAGGCCTATGGCTACACCTTC. This translates into CSALQGWEAYGYTF.

The V gene is TRBV11-2, the J gene TRBJ1-6; possibly TRBD1 for D (6 bases). The germline gives CDR1 SGHAT, CDR2 FQNNGV. CDR3 size: 13 residues. With 4 bases removed from V and 9 bases from J, the gap between germline ends came to 10 bases. CDR3 DNA: TGTGCCAGCAGCTCCCAACAGGGTTCACCCCTCCACTTT. The encoded protein is CASSSQQGSPLHF.

The rearrangement links TRBV5-1 to TRBJ2-7; TRBD1 matches 7 bases. Germline CDR1 and CDR2: SGHRS and YFSETQ. J gave up 1 base and V 9 bases, and 7 bases lay outside the gene matches. This CDR3 is built from 13 residues. The CDR3 nucleotides are TGCGCCACACGGGACAGCGGTTCCTACGAGCAGTACTTC. This sequence encodes CATRDSGSYEQYF.

The rearrangement uses TRBV28 and TRBJ1-1, with TRBD1 identical over 11 bases. Looked up from germline, CDR1 is MDHEN and CDR2 is SYDVKM. J gave up 4 bases and V 6 bases, and 10 bases lay outside the gene matches. The CDR3 runs 16 residues. CDR3 in DNA: TGTGCCAGCAGGAACTTAGGGACAGGGGGATCCACTGAAGCTTTCTTT. Its translation: CASRNLGTGGSTEAFF.

This chain joins TRBV10-3 and TRBJ1-1; 10 nucleotides match TRBD1. CDR1 and CDR2 from the germline V gene are ENHRY and SYGVKD. V was clipped by 5 bases and J by 6 bases; unmatched bases: 6. This CDR3 contains 14 residues. CDR3 coding DNA: TGTGCCATCAGTATAGGACAGGGGGTCGCTGAAGCTTTCTTT. The encoded protein is CAISIGQGVAEAFF.

This clone was observed a single time. The gene calls are TRBV25-1 and TRBJ2-7; the D is unclear. The CDR3 consists of 11 residues. The germline gives CDR1 MGHDK, CDR2 SYGVNS. Trimming took off 6 bases at V and 3 bases at J, with 6 bases between the two ends. For the CDR3, the DNA is TGTGCCAGCAGCCTCCTCTACGAGCAGTACTTC. Translating it yields CASSLLYEQYF.

This clone has more than one count but fewer than ten. V usage is TRBV5-1 and J usage is TRBJ1-2, with 7 bases matching TRBD1. Germline values: CDR1 SGHRS, CDR2 YFSETQ. J was trimmed by 6 bases and V by 4 bases; bases with no gene match: 3. The CDR3 length is 12 residues. The CDR3 DNA is TGCGCCAGCAGCCCGACAGGGAATGGCTACACCTTC. It translates to CASSPTGNGYTF. The variable domain in full, with the rest retrieved from reference TRBV5-1 and TRBJ1-2, is KAGVTQTPRYLIKTRGQQVTLSCSPISGHRSVSWYQQTPGQGLQFLFEYFSETQRNKGNFPGRFSGRQFSNSRSEMNVSTLELGDSALYLCASSPTGNGYTFGSGTRLTVV.

The chain couples TRBV5-6 to TRBJ1-1, with D uncertain. The CDR3 totals 13 residues. The germline CDR1 and CDR2 sequences are SGHDT and YYEEEE. Trimming removed 4 bases at V and 4 bases at J, with 11 bases between. CDR3 region: CASSMVGGTEAFF. In DNA, the CDR3 is TGTGCCAGCAGCATGGTGGGAGGCACTGAAGCTTTCTTT.

In its sample, this clone was seen a few times. The chain combines TRBV28 with TRBJ1-2, with 8 bases lining up with TRBD1. V dropped 1 base and J dropped 2; count of bases not matched to a gene: 3. CDR3 length: 15 amino acids. CDR1 is MDHEN and CDR2 is SYDVKM in the germline V gene. The CDR3: CASSLSGQENYGYTF. The CDR3 DNA reads as TGTGCCAGCAGTTTATCGGGACAGGAAAACTATGGCTACACCTTC.

V and J are TRBV27 and TRBJ2-7; tentative D call: TRBD1 (6 bases). Trimming removed 0 bases at V and 5 bases at J, with 11 bases between. Germline CDR1 reads MNHEY; CDR2 reads SMNVEV (reference sequence). CDR3 length equals 14 residues. The CDR3 DNA reads TGTGCCAGCAGTTTATCTACAGGGCAAGACGAGCAGTACTTC. Residues: CASSLSTGQDEQYF.

The chain employs TRBV30 and TRBJ1-5; a possible D gene is TRBD1 (6 bases). In germline, CDR1 is GTSNPN, CDR2 SVGIG (reference sequence). The CDR3 is made up of 15 amino acids. V was trimmed by 0 bases and J by 7 bases, leaving 16 bases between them. The CDR3 DNA follows: TGTGCCTGGAGTGTCTTTTCAGGGGAGGGACAGCCCCAGCATTTT. It codes for CAWSVFSGEGQPQHF.

The J gene is TRBJ2-7, the V gene TRBV27; 11 bases map to TRBD2. The CDR3 consists of 17 residues. Germline V gives CDR1 MNHEY, CDR2 SMNVEV (reference sequence). V dropped 6 bases and J dropped 4; count of bases not matched to a gene: 14. Written as DNA, the CDR3 is TGTGCCAGCAGATATGGGATAGCGGGAGGGCCCGGTTACGAGCAGTACTTC. It yields the protein CASRYGIAGGPGYEQYF.

The CDR3 here is CASSLRGGERGYTF. CDR3 coding DNA: TGTGCCAGCAGTTTAAGGGGGGGCGAGAGGGGCTACACCTTC. The rearrangement joins TRBV28 to TRBJ1-2; maybe TRBD1 (6 bases). Trimming stripped 2 bases from V and 8 bases from J, with 15 bases between. The CDR3 is 14 amino acids. Germline V gene lookup returns CDR1 MDHEN and CDR2 SYDVKM.

This clone appeared a single time. This chain connects TRBV5-6 to TRBJ2-1; 13 positions agree with TRBD2. The CDR3 extends over 15 amino acids. Losses at the gene ends were 4 bases for V and 5 bases for J; bases not matched to a gene: 3. Germline lookup yields CDR1 SGHDT and CDR2 YYEEEE. CDR3 nucleotide sequence: TGTGCCAGCAGCCAACTAGCGGGAGGGAACAATGAGCAGTTCTTC. It codes for CASSQLAGGNNEQFF. Filled out from reference TRBV5-6 and TRBJ2-1, the complete variable domain reads DAGVTQSPTHLIKTRGQQVTLRCSPKSGHDTVSWYQQALGQGPQFIFQYYEEEERQRGNFPDRFSGHQFPNYSSELNVNALLLGDSALYLCASSQLAGGNNEQFFGPGTRLTVL.

The chain has TRBV30 and TRBJ2-1; TRBD2 matches at 9 bases. The CDR3 is 14 amino acids. CDR1 and CDR2 (germline): GTSNPN, SVGIG (reference sequence). V was pared by 4 bases and J by 8 bases, with 9 bases of the junction left unmatched. CDR3 in amino acids: CAWTDSGRVDEQFF. The CDR3 coding sequence is TGTGCCTGGACGGATAGCGGGAGAGTGGATGAGCAGTTCTTC. Complete variable domain (other parts from reference TRBV30 and TRBJ2-1): SQTIHQWPATLVQPVGSPLSLECTVEGTSNPNLYWYRQAAGRGLQLLFYSVGIGQISSEVPQNLSASRPQDRQFILSSKKLLLSDSGFYLCAWTDSGRVDEQFFGPGTRLTVL.

A few counts support this clone. The J gene is TRBJ1-4, the V gene TRBV30; weak D call: TRBD1 (5 bases). The CDR3 totals 13 residues. V was pared by 2 bases and J by 5 bases, with 9 bases between. In germline, CDR1 is GTSNPN, CDR2 SVGIG (reference sequence). DNA for the CDR3: TGTGCCTGGAGTTCGGGACTGAATGAAAAACTGTTTTTT. It codes for CAWSSGLNEKLFF.

The V and J genes are TRBV30 and TRBJ1-6; the D is unclear. This CDR3 spans 13 amino acids. V was clipped by 1 base and J by 15 bases, with 16 bases between them. From germline, CDR1 is GTSNPN and CDR2 SVGIG (reference sequence). The DNA of the CDR3 is TGTGCCTGGAGTGATGGGGTGTCGGGAATCCTCCACTTT. Protein: CAWSDGVSGILHF.

V usage is TRBV18 and J usage is TRBJ1-1; D is unresolved. The CDR3 is 12 amino acids. Germline V gives CDR1 KGHSH, CDR2 LQKENI. V shed 5 bases and J shed 1 base, with 5 bases lying between them. CDR3 nucleotides: TGTGCCAGCTCAGAACAGAACACTGAAGCTTTCTTT. Translation: CASSEQNTEAFF.